This note documents a single TCR beta chain sequence. The sample is drawn from a study of shared clonotypes between healthy human individuals. The wider study: The study enrolled a couple of women and a few men aged 18 to 49.

Positively selected for CCR7, the CD45RO-negative cells used as naive CD8 cells excluded terminally differentiated effector memory CD45RA+ cells. Germline loops: CDR1 WNHNN, CDR2 SYGVQD (reference sequence). This CDR3 comprises 13 residues. V gave up 5 bases and J gave up 5 bases, with 12 bases separating them. The material for each subset, its genomic DNA, was split evenly across several immunoSEQ plates. Profiling relied on immunoSEQ multiplex PCR, and the TCRdb table lists in-frame clones only, not all of them. The data contain just over 2,000,000 clones, approximately 95% of them singletons. J is TRBJ1-1 and V is TRBV10-1, with D hard to call. This receptor was taken from a man younger than 30 in good health. Sequenced: naive CD8+ T cells sorted from blood. The CDR3 sequence is CASSLGLTTEAFF. CDR3 sequence (DNA): TGCGCCAGCAGTTTGGGGTTAACGACTGAAGCTTTCTTT.